The clone carrying this T cell receptor beta chain was observed many times. Its antigen is unidentified. The data derive from a study of beta chain features in type 1 diabetes. Across the whole study: Examination spanned about 110 million sorted cells from all samples.

V lost 5 bases, J lost 7 bases, and 17 bases lay in between. The CDR3 spans 15 residues. Germline V gene sequence: CDR1 SEHNR, CDR2 FQNEAQ (reference sequence). Expressed TCRB transcripts were sequenced after all isolated RNA was converted to cDNA. Generated by immunoSEQ multiplex PCR, the TCRdb table keeps only in-frame clones and is missing some. Seen here are nearly 350,000 clones, about a tenth observed once, and the top ten hold about 1%. General study points: All four CD4+ subsets from Type 1 diabetes patients carried moderately but significantly shorter TCRB CDR3s. Among patients, naive, central memory and Treg TCRB repertoires appeared more similar than among healthy donors.

The sequenced sample was central memory CD4+ T cells from blood. The chain couples TRBV7-9 to TRBJ1-4; tentative D call: TRBD1 (6 bases). The receptor was derived from a man aged 25 to 40 with type 1 diabetes. The CDR3 reads CASSPLGAGGEKLFF. The CDR3 bases are TGTGCCAGCAGCCCCTTGGGGGCGGGAGGTGAAAAACTGTTTTTT.